This passage covers 16 T cell receptor beta chains from one sample sequenced in a study of T-cell reconstitution after alpha-beta-depleted transplantation in children. Unique molecular identifiers were incorporated during preparation of the TCRbeta library. TCRdb reprocessed the PCR reads with MiXCR, giving one entry per CDR3 protein. The table lists 610,000 or so distinct CDR3 sequences, 25% to 30% of them singletons. Specimen: PBMCs, collected before TCRalphabeta/CD19-depleted stem cell transplant. The source of these receptors is a boy younger than two with Wiskott-Aldrich syndrome, due to receive a stem cell transplant.

The rearrangement joins TRBV7-2 to TRBJ2-3; 7 nucleotides agree with TRBD2. V lost 7 bases and J lost 3; bases outside the gene matches: 10. From germline, CDR1 is SGHTA and CDR2 FQGNSA. CDR3 length equals 15 residues. The CDR3 is CASKARGSRTDTQYF. CDR3 in DNA: TGTGCCAGCAAAGCGCGGGGGAGCAGAACAGATACGCAGTATTTT. Based on the CDR3 plus reference TRBV7-2 and TRBJ2-3, the full variable domain is GAGVSQSPSNKVTEKGKDVELRCDPISGHTALYWYRQSLGQGLEFLIYFQGNSAPDKSGLPSDRFSAERTGGSVSTLTIQRTQQEDSAVYLCASKARGSRTDTQYFGPGTRLTVL.

The V and J genes are TRBV10-3 and TRBJ1-5; D might be TRBD1 (6 bases). V lost 11 bases and J 2 bases, leaving 16 bases between the germline ends. Germline lookup yields CDR1 ENHRY and CDR2 SYGVKD. This CDR3 has 14 residues. The CDR3 coding sequence is TGTGCCGTGCCGAGGGGGGGTGGCAATCAGCCCCAGCATTTT. Encoded protein: CAVPRGGGNQPQHF.

Only a few counts were recorded for this clonotype. The chain recombines TRBV5-1 with TRBJ2-1; 7 positions agree with TRBD2. Trimming removed 3 bases from V and 1 base from J; junction bases left unmatched: 4. The germline gives CDR1 SGHRS, CDR2 YFSETQ. The CDR3 runs 15 residues. In nucleotides, the CDR3 is TGCGCCAGCAGCTGGTCTAGCGGATCCTACAATGAGCAGTTCTTC. Translated: CASSWSSGSYNEQFF.

This clonotype has more than one count but fewer than ten. The rearrangement links TRBV29-1 to TRBJ2-6; D might be TRBD1 or TRBD2, each matching 5 bases. CDR1 is SQVTM, CDR2 ANQGSEA, per germline. Trimming cost V 3 bases and J 2 bases, with 14 bases left between them. The CDR3 runs to 16 residues. CDR3 sequence (DNA): TGCAGCGTTGAGGGGGACCGTGAAACTGGGGCCAACGTCCTGACTTTC. Protein sequence: CSVEGDRETGANVLTF.

The chain couples TRBV20-1 to TRBJ2-4; 11 bases align to TRBD1. Germline CDR1 DFQATT, CDR2 SNEGSKA (reference sequence). The V segment lost 4 bases and the J segment 7 bases; nucleotides outside the gene matches: 12. The CDR3 consists of 16 residues. CDR3 sequence reads: CSANDRDRGAGNIQYF. The CDR3 nucleotides read TGCAGTGCTAACGACCGGGACAGGGGGGCCGGTAACATTCAGTACTTC.

The CDR3 sequence: CSVEDRGPGANVLTF. CDR3 DNA: TGCAGCGTTGAAGACAGGGGGCCTGGGGCCAACGTCCTGACTTTC. The chain combines TRBV29-1 with TRBJ2-6; 8 positions match TRBD1. The germline gives CDR1 SQVTM, CDR2 ANQGSEA. Germline trimming cut 0 bases from V and 2 bases from J; bases unmatched to any gene: 0. This CDR3 region has 15 residues.

J is TRBJ1-1 and V is TRBV11-2; TRBD1 is a possible D gene (5 bases). Trimming took 3 bases from V and 1 from J, leaving 9 bases between them. This CDR3 has 14 amino acids. Germline V gives CDR1 SGHAT, CDR2 FQNNGV. The CDR3, as DNA: TGTGCCAGCAGCTTTAGACAGAAGAACACTGAAGCTTTCTTT. The encoded protein is CASSFRQKNTEAFF.

CDR3 protein: CASSLANLAGFPYNEQFF. The CDR3, as DNA: TGCGCCAGCAGCTTGGCCAATCTAGCGGGGTTCCCCTACAATGAGCAGTTCTTC. This chain connects TRBV5-1 to TRBJ2-1, with TRBD2 identical over 9 bases. Germline lookup yields CDR1 SGHRS and CDR2 YFSETQ. This CDR3 comprises 18 residues. The V and J ends lost 0 bases and 2 bases, in that order; junction bases with no gene match: 9.

The chain carries TRBV6-1 and TRBJ2-4, with 12 positions matching TRBD1. CDR3 length equals 16 residues. Germline CDR1 and CDR2: MNHNS and SASEGT. Trimming took 5 bases from V and 1 from J; bases not matched to a gene: 3. The CDR3 bases are TGTGCCAGCAGTCGGGGACAGGGGGCGGCCAAAAACATTCAGTACTTC. This sequence encodes CASSRGQGAAKNIQYF.

This clonotype showed up just a few times. The chain links TRBV24-1 to TRBJ2-5; D unresolved. The germline CDR1 and CDR2 sequences are KGHDR and SFDVKD. This CDR3 has 13 residues. V was trimmed by 1 base and J by 5 bases, leaving 7 bases between them. The CDR3 sequence is CATSDLNEETQYF. Here the CDR3 DNA reads TGTGCCACCAGTGATTTAAACGAGGAGACCCAGTACTTC.

This clonotype was seen more than once but under ten times. The CDR3 coding sequence is TGTGCCACCACAAAGGGGCGGACTAGCGGGAGGAATGAGCAGTTCTTC. Its translation is CATTKGRTSGRNEQFF. This chain links TRBV15 with TRBJ2-1; 14 nucleotides align to TRBD2. Germline V gene sequence: CDR1 LNHNV, CDR2 YYDKDF (reference sequence). Trimming at V came to 7 bases and at J to 7 bases, leaving 9 bases not matched to a gene. The CDR3 runs 16 residues.

The chain couples TRBV20-1 to TRBJ2-1; tentative D call: TRBD1 (6 bases). Germline assignment: CDR1 DFQATT and CDR2 SNEGSKA (reference sequence). CDR3 length: 16 amino acids. V lost 0 bases and J 2 bases, leaving 14 bases between the germline ends. This CDR3 is CSARDLSGATYNEQFF. In DNA, the CDR3 is TGCAGTGCTAGAGATCTGTCAGGGGCAACCTACAATGAGCAGTTCTTC.

This chain joins TRBV10-3 and TRBJ2-3, with TRBD2 matching 7 bases. Germline values: CDR1 ENHRY, CDR2 SYGVKD. J gave up 2 bases and V 3 bases, and 5 bases lay outside the gene matches. This CDR3 has 15 amino acids. The CDR3 nucleotides are TGTGCCATCAGTGACGGGCGGGAGATCACAGATACGCAGTATTTT. It is translated as CAISDGREITDTQYF.

The chain carries TRBV20-1 and TRBJ2-2, with a weak D call TRBD1 (6 bases). Deletions cut 5 bases from V and 0 bases from J, with 16 bases between. The V gene's germline CDR1 is DFQATT and CDR2 SNEGSKA (reference sequence). CDR3 length equals 16 residues. The CDR3 nucleotides are TGCAGTGCTCGCAAGCCCGGGACACCGAACACCGGGGAGCTGTTTTTT. This encodes CSARKPGTPNTGELFF.

The chain links TRBV2 to TRBJ1-5; 7 nucleotides line up with TRBD1. The CDR3 sequence is 15 residues long. Per the germline V gene, CDR1 is SNHLY and CDR2 is FYNNEI. The V and J ends lost 8 bases and 4 bases, in that order; junction bases with no gene match: 11. The CDR3 sequence: CASGLTGTVNQPQHF. In DNA, the CDR3 is TGTGCCAGCGGACTTACCGGGACAGTGAATCAGCCCCAGCATTTT. The complete variable domain, with remaining parts taken from reference TRBV2 and TRBJ1-5, reads EPEVTQTPSHQVTQMGQEVILRCVPISNHLYFYWYRQILGQKVEFLVSFYNNEISEKSEIFDDQFSVERPDGSNFTLKIRSTKLEDSAMYFCASGLTGTVNQPQHFGDGTRLSIL.

V is TRBV12-5 and J is TRBJ1-3; D is ambiguous. The germline gives CDR1 LGHNT, CDR2 FRNRAP. Trimming took 1 base from V and 2 from J, leaving 9 bases between them. The CDR3 has 15 amino acids. The CDR3 sequence is CASGLDPGAGNTIYF. CDR3 coding DNA: TGTGCTAGTGGTTTGGACCCGGGCGCTGGAAACACCATATATTTT.